Listed below are T cell receptor beta chains from one sample, sequenced in a study of control samples from healthy donors and cancer patients. The method was immunoSEQ multiplex PCR; TCRdb's version includes in-frame clones alone and lacks a portion of them. The sample holds some 45,000 clones, around 90% seen once. Source material: PBMCs. The receptor set was obtained from a woman aged 40 to 55 with head and neck cancer. Each CDR3 is given with its conserved first and last residue. D genes are given only for firm matches. Size is stated for part of the rows, as once, few or many counts, or as a class when the clone is expanded.

abundance: .; v_gene: TRBV6-1; d_gene: .; j_gene: TRBJ2-1; CDR3nt: TGTGCCAGCAGTGAAATCAATGAGCAGTTCTTC; CDR3aa: CASSEINEQFF
abundance: .; v_gene: TRBV28; d_gene: TRBD1; j_gene: TRBJ2-1; CDR3nt: TGTGCCAGCAGCCTCGGGACAGGAACATACAATGAGCAGTTCTTC; CDR3aa: CASSLGTGTYNEQFF
abundance: .; v_gene: TRBV27; d_gene: .; j_gene: TRBJ2-5; CDR3nt: TGTGCCAGCAGTCGAACCGGGCAAGAGACCCAGTACTTC; CDR3aa: CASSRTGQETQYF
abundance: .; v_gene: TRBV5-5; d_gene: .; j_gene: TRBJ1-1; CDR3nt: TGTGCCAGCAGGCGGCTTGGAGCAGTAATGAACACTGAAGCTTTCTTT; CDR3aa: CASRRLGAVMNTEAFF
abundance: .; v_gene: TRBV6-5; d_gene: TRBD1; j_gene: TRBJ1-1; CDR3nt: TGTGCCAGCGGGTACGGGACAGGGGCTTTCTTT; CDR3aa: CASGYGTGAFF
abundance: .; v_gene: TRBV21-1; d_gene: .; j_gene: TRBJ1-3; CDR3nt: TGTGCCAGCAGCAAAACAGGGGGCATTGGAAACACCATATATTTT; CDR3aa: CASSKTGGIGNTIYF
abundance: .; v_gene: TRBV27; d_gene: .; j_gene: TRBJ2-1; CDR3nt: TGTGCCAGCAGTTTATCGAGGGCTAGGTCCTACAATGAGCAGTTCTTC; CDR3aa: CASSLSRARSYNEQFF
abundance: once; v_gene: TRBV5-1; d_gene: .; j_gene: TRBJ1-4; CDR3nt: TGCGCCAGCAGCTTGGAGGGGGAAGGGATGATGATTTTT; CDR3aa: CASSLEGEGMMIF
abundance: .; v_gene: TRBV6-5; d_gene: TRBD2; j_gene: TRBJ2-1; CDR3nt: TGTGCCAGCAGTTACCTTTGGAGCGGGAGCTCCGATGAGCAGTTCTTC; CDR3aa: CASSYLWSGSSDEQFF
abundance: .; v_gene: TRBV4-1; d_gene: .; j_gene: TRBJ2-3; CDR3nt: TGCGCCAGCAGCCCTTCCCGCCAAGGAGATACGCAGTATTTT; CDR3aa: CASSPSRQGDTQYF
abundance: .; v_gene: TRBV2; d_gene: TRBD1; j_gene: TRBJ2-3; CDR3nt: TGTGCCAGCAGTAGGGGACAGGGGGCGCGAGGCACAGATACGCAGTATTTT; CDR3aa: CASSRGQGARGTDTQYF
abundance: .; v_gene: TRBV7-8; d_gene: .; j_gene: TRBJ2-1; CDR3nt: TGTGCCAGCAGACTCACAGAGGCCTCCTACAATGAGCAGTTCTTC; CDR3aa: CASRLTEASYNEQFF
abundance: .; v_gene: TRBV7-8; d_gene: .; j_gene: TRBJ1-1; CDR3nt: TGTGCCAGCAGCTATCTACAGGGCTTGAACACTGAAGCTTTCTTT; CDR3aa: CASSYLQGLNTEAFF
abundance: .; v_gene: TRBV7-2; d_gene: .; j_gene: TRBJ2-7; CDR3nt: TGTGCCAGCAGCTCCCCCCTAGCGCAGGCCTCCTACGAGCAGTACTTC; CDR3aa: CASSSPLAQASYEQYF
abundance: .; v_gene: TRBV5-5; d_gene: TRBD1; j_gene: TRBJ1-4; CDR3nt: TGTGCCAGCAGCTCTCGGACAGGTCGATATGAAAAACTGTTTTTT; CDR3aa: CASSSRTGRYEKLFF
abundance: .; v_gene: TRBV5-1; d_gene: .; j_gene: TRBJ2-3; CDR3nt: TGCGCCAGCAGCTGGGGGGACATTTCTAGCACAGATACGCAGTATTTT; CDR3aa: CASSWGDISSTDTQYF
abundance: .; v_gene: TRBV19; d_gene: TRBD1; j_gene: TRBJ1-6; CDR3nt: TGTGCCAGTAGTACGACAGGGACGAATTCACCCCTCCACTTT; CDR3aa: CASSTTGTNSPLHF
abundance: once; v_gene: TRBV19; d_gene: TRBD1; j_gene: TRBJ1-5; CDR3nt: TGTGCCAGTAGTCCTCAGGGGGGGCAGATCAATCAGCCCCAGCATTTT; CDR3aa: CASSPQGGQINQPQHF
abundance: .; v_gene: TRBV28; d_gene: .; j_gene: TRBJ2-1; CDR3nt: TGTGCCAGCAGTAAAAAGGGGTTCTCGTCCCCTCATACGCAGTTCTTC; CDR3aa: CASSKKGFSSPHTQFF
abundance: .; v_gene: TRBV24-1; d_gene: .; j_gene: TRBJ2-6; CDR3nt: TGTGCCACCGGGCGCTCTGGGGCCAACGTCCTGACTTTC; CDR3aa: CATGRSGANVLTF
abundance: .; v_gene: TRBV7-9; d_gene: .; j_gene: TRBJ2-3; CDR3nt: TGTGCCAGCGGCGCACACCTAAGCGGCACAGATACGCAGTATTTT; CDR3aa: CASGAHLSGTDTQYF
abundance: few; v_gene: TRBV4-2; d_gene: .; j_gene: TRBJ1-2; CDR3nt: TGTGCCAGCAGCCAAGATAACAGGGACTATGGCTACACCTTC; CDR3aa: CASSQDNRDYGYTF
abundance: .; v_gene: TRBV9; d_gene: .; j_gene: TRBJ2-7; CDR3nt: TGTGCCAGCAGCACCCGGCCCTTATCCTACGAGCAGTACTTC; CDR3aa: CASSTRPLSYEQYF
abundance: .; v_gene: TRBV12-5; d_gene: TRBD1; j_gene: TRBJ1-1; CDR3nt: TGTGCTAGTGGTTCGTTGGGACAGGGAACTGAAGCTTTCTTT; CDR3aa: CASGSLGQGTEAFF
abundance: once; v_gene: TRBV7-3; d_gene: TRBD2; j_gene: TRBJ2-3; CDR3nt: TGTGCCAGCAGCGGGAAGGGACTAGCGGGAGCTTCCGGCACAGATACGCAGTATTTT; CDR3aa: CASSGKGLAGASGTDTQYF
abundance: .; v_gene: TRBV5-1; d_gene: .; j_gene: TRBJ2-6; CDR3nt: TGCGCCAGCAGCTTGGGGACTTCTGGGGCCAACGTCCTGACTTTC; CDR3aa: CASSLGTSGANVLTF
abundance: .; v_gene: TRBV28; d_gene: .; j_gene: TRBJ2-7; CDR3nt: TGTGCCAGCAGTACACCGGGCCGGCAATCCTACGAGCAGTACTTC; CDR3aa: CASSTPGRQSYEQYF
abundance: .; v_gene: TRBV5-1; d_gene: .; j_gene: TRBJ1-2; CDR3nt: TGCGCCACTTCGCCCGGGAGCTCGACGTGGGGCTACACCTTC; CDR3aa: CATSPGSSTWGYTF
abundance: .; v_gene: TRBV7-6; d_gene: .; j_gene: TRBJ2-3; CDR3nt: TGTGCCAGCAGCCAGCAGACGGACCCAAGCACAGATACGCAGTATTTT; CDR3aa: CASSQQTDPSTDTQYF
abundance: .; v_gene: TRBV6-2/TRBV6-3; d_gene: .; j_gene: TRBJ2-5; CDR3nt: TGTGCCAGCAGTTACTCGGAAAATTGGAGTGGAGGGCCTATGGAGACCCAGTACTTC; CDR3aa: CASSYSENWSGGPMETQYF
abundance: .; v_gene: TRBV10-2; d_gene: .; j_gene: TRBJ2-5; CDR3nt: TGCGCCAGCACCCGTCGGGCCCAGCAAGAGACCCAGTACTTC; CDR3aa: CASTRRAQQETQYF
abundance: once; v_gene: TRBV30; d_gene: .; j_gene: TRBJ1-6; CDR3nt: TGTGCCTGGAGTGTACAAAGGCCGATGAATTCACCCCTCCACTTT; CDR3aa: CAWSVQRPMNSPLHF
abundance: .; v_gene: TRBV6-5; d_gene: .; j_gene: TRBJ1-2; CDR3nt: TGTGCCAGCGGGAGGGTAGGGTATGGCTACACCTTC; CDR3aa: CASGRVGYGYTF
abundance: .; v_gene: TRBV5-4; d_gene: .; j_gene: TRBJ2-5; CDR3nt: TGTGCCAGCAGCTCTCAAGAGACCCAGTACTTC; CDR3aa: CASSSQETQYF
abundance: .; v_gene: TRBV10-1; d_gene: .; j_gene: TRBJ2-3; CDR3nt: TGCGCCAGCAGTGAATCTGAAGAGGGAGATACGCAGTATTTT; CDR3aa: CASSESEEGDTQYF
abundance: .; v_gene: TRBV19; d_gene: .; j_gene: TRBJ1-1; CDR3nt: TGTGCCAGTAGTATGACCCTGAGCACTGAAGCTTTCTTT; CDR3aa: CASSMTLSTEAFF
abundance: .; v_gene: TRBV5-1; d_gene: .; j_gene: TRBJ1-5; CDR3nt: TGCGCCAGCAGCTTGGCCGGGAATCCGGGTCAGCCCCAGCATTTT; CDR3aa: CASSLAGNPGQPQHF
abundance: .; v_gene: TRBV7-3; d_gene: .; j_gene: TRBJ2-3; CDR3nt: TGTGCCAGCAGCTCCTCAGATACGCAGTATTTT; CDR3aa: CASSSSDTQYF
abundance: .; v_gene: TRBV2; d_gene: TRBD2; j_gene: TRBJ2-6; CDR3nt: TGTGCCAGCACACAGCGGGAAAGGGCTGGGGCCAACGTCCTGACTTTC; CDR3aa: CASTQRERAGANVLTF
abundance: .; v_gene: TRBV27; d_gene: .; j_gene: TRBJ1-1; CDR3nt: TGTGCCAGCATCCCGGATGGGGGGTGGATGAACACTGAAGCTTTCTTT; CDR3aa: CASIPDGGWMNTEAFF
abundance: .; v_gene: TRBV11-2; d_gene: .; j_gene: TRBJ2-7; CDR3nt: TGTGCCAGCAGTCCCCCCAGAAGGGAGGCAGGCTACGAGCAGTACTTC; CDR3aa: CASSPPRREAGYEQYF
abundance: .; v_gene: TRBV27; d_gene: TRBD2; j_gene: TRBJ2-7; CDR3nt: TGTGCCAGCAGGACCCGACTAGCGGGAGGTCTCTACTACGAGCAGTACTTC; CDR3aa: CASRTRLAGGLYYEQYF